The 26 T cell receptor beta chains reported below all come from one sample, sequenced in a study of T cells after yellow fever vaccination. MiXCR, applied by TCRdb to the 5' RACE reads, yields one record per CDR3 protein. The data hold around 160,000 distinct CDR3 sequences, with about 7% observed a single time. Here the sequenced sample was CD4+ T cells sorted from PBMCs, taken 5 to 6 days after the first yellow fever vaccination. These receptors all come from a man aged 18 to 30 who received the YFV17D yellow fever vaccine.

This clonotype has at least ten counts. This rearrangement joins TRBV5-1 to TRBJ1-1, with a weak D call TRBD1 (5 bases). Trimming removed 0 bases from V and 4 bases from J, with 10 bases in between. Looked up from germline, CDR1 is SGHRS and CDR2 is YFSETQ. CDR3 size: 14 residues. CDR3 amino acids: CASSLVAQGTEAFF. The CDR3 coding sequence is TGCGCCAGCAGCTTGGTAGCGCAGGGCACTGAAGCTTTCTTT.

This clonotype appeared a few times. The genes are TRBV20-1 and TRBJ1-6; D is perhaps TRBD1 (5 bases). The V end was cut by 0 bases, the J end by 3 bases, with 9 bases between. Germline V gene data show CDR1 as DFQATT and CDR2 as SNEGSKA (reference sequence). The CDR3 runs to 15 residues. The CDR3 region has the DNA TGCAGTGCTAGAGATGCAGGGCGCTATAATTCACCCCTCCACTTT. Translated: CSARDAGRYNSPLHF.

This clonotype was counted ten times or more. The chain uses TRBV5-1 and TRBJ2-5; D is unclear. V was shortened by 2 bases and J by 5 bases, with 13 bases between the two germline ends. Germline V lookup: CDR1 SGHRS, CDR2 YFSETQ. This CDR3 comprises 14 residues. The CDR3 coding sequence is TGCGCCAGCAGCTTACGTCCGCCGGATGAGACCCAGTACTTC. It codes for CASSLRPPDETQYF.

This clonotype was seen ten or more times. The rearrangement uses TRBV5-1 and TRBJ2-7; D is undetermined. Germline V gene sequence: CDR1 SGHRS, CDR2 YFSETQ. V shed 0 bases and J shed 2 bases, with 6 bases lying between them. This CDR3 is built from 13 residues. The CDR3 DNA is TGCGCCAGCAGCTTGGACAGACCCTACGAGCAGTACTTC. Its protein product is CASSLDRPYEQYF.

This clonotype came up many times. The chain combines TRBV7-9 with TRBJ2-7; unclear D gene. Germline CDR1 and CDR2: SEHNR and FQNEAQ (reference sequence). V was clipped by 7 bases and J by 4 bases, with 11 bases between them. There are 12 residues in the CDR3. DNA for the CDR3: TGTGCCAGCACCACCGGCGGATACGAGCAGTACTTC. Its protein product is CASTTGGYEQYF.

Remarks on this clonotype: With a much larger clone just one base away, this may be a read error. The V and J genes are TRBV19 and TRBJ2-3, with D possibly matching TRBD2 (7 bases). CDR1 and CDR2 (germline): LNHDA, SQIVND (reference sequence). The CDR3 has 14 residues. The ends were cut back, 10 bases at V and 5 bases at J, with 19 bases in the middle. CDR3 loop: CATQRGGLGDTQYF. The CDR3 coding sequence is TGTGCCACTCAAAGGGGGGGCCTGGGAGATACGCAGTATTTT.

The chain carries TRBV6-2 or TRBV6-3 and TRBJ2-4; a possible D gene is TRBD2 (5 bases). The germline gives CDR1 MNHEY, CDR2 SVGEGT. The CDR3 sequence is 14 residues long. Trimming cost V 6 bases and J 1 base, with 10 bases left between them. This CDR3 is CASRSGGAKNIQYF. The DNA for the CDR3 is TGTGCCAGCAGATCCGGCGGGGCCAAAAACATTCAGTACTTC.

This clonotype was picked up a small number of times. The V call is TRBV7-2, the J call TRBJ1-2; 8 bases map to TRBD1. V dropped 7 bases and J dropped 8; count of bases not matched to a gene: 12. The CDR3 runs to 14 residues. Germline V CDR1 and CDR2: SGHTA, FQGNSA. Here the CDR3 DNA reads TGTGCCAGCACAGGACAGGGCGCTGGGGGAGGCTACACCTTC. This gives the protein CASTGQGAGGGYTF.

This clonotype was observed a single time. This sequence may be a read error, since a much larger clone differs from it by one base. The chain uses TRBV7-2 and TRBJ1-6; 7 bases map to TRBD1. The germline CDR1 and CDR2 sequences are SGHTA and FQGNSA. With V trimmed by 3 bases and J by 7 bases, 6 bases remained unmatched. The CDR3 is 15 residues long. The CDR3 loop reads CASSFRDSVNSPLHF. CDR3 nucleotides: TGTGCCAGCAGCTTCCGGGACAGTGTGAATTCACCCCTCCACTTT.

Comment on this clonotype: One end of the junction does not line up with germline, which may come from a read error. Here the CDR3 reads CASSLAGRSYNEQLF. CDR3 DNA sequence: TGCGCCAGCAGCTTGGCTGGTCGGTCCTACAATGAGCAGTTATTC. The V gene is TRBV5-1, the J gene TRBJ2-1; D gene unclear. The length of the CDR3 is 15 residues. Germline CDR1 is SGHRS and CDR2 is YFSETQ.

Only a few counts were recorded for this clonotype. The chain recombines TRBV5-1 with TRBJ1-2, with D unclear. This CDR3 has 16 residues. V dropped 4 bases and J dropped 8 bases, with 24 bases sitting between them. Looked up from germline, CDR1 is SGHRS and CDR2 is YFSETQ. This chain's CDR3 is CASSQNGGRGGRGYTF. As DNA, the CDR3 is TGCGCCAGCAGCCAGAACGGCGGACGGGGTGGTAGGGGCTACACCTTC.

There are a few counts of this clonotype. The chain combines TRBV4-3 with TRBJ2-3; D not resolved. V was trimmed by 3 bases and J by 1 base, leaving 5 bases between them. This CDR3 contains 13 residues. CDR1 LGHNA and CDR2 YSLEER come from the germline V gene. CDR3 DNA: TGCGCCAGCAGCCATCGGGGCACAGATACGCAGTATTTT. Amino acid sequence: CASSHRGTDTQYF.

This clonotype has ten or more counts. The rearrangement uses TRBV7-9 and TRBJ1-1; no firm D call. CDR3 length equals 15 residues. CDR1 and CDR2 (germline): SEHNR, FQNEAQ (reference sequence). The germline V and J ends were trimmed by 5 bases and 2 bases, with 15 bases remaining between them. The CDR3, as DNA: TGTGCCAGCAGCCCAAATTCCCAGATTAACACTGAAGCTTTCTTT. This encodes CASSPNSQINTEAFF.

In this sample, this clonotype turned up a few times. This rearrangement joins TRBV4-3 to TRBJ2-3, with D uncertain. Germline lookup yields CDR1 LGHNA and CDR2 YSLEER. Trimming removed 3 bases at V and 5 bases at J, with 15 bases between. The CDR3 sequence is 15 residues long. In DNA, the CDR3 is TGCGCCAGCAGCCATCTCCCCGGCGTAGAAGATACGCAGTATTTT. This sequence encodes CASSHLPGVEDTQYF.

This clonotype was picked up a small number of times. The genes are TRBV18 and TRBJ1-2; D uncertain. Per the germline V gene, CDR1 is KGHSH and CDR2 is LQKENI. V gave up 2 bases and J gave up 5 bases, with 15 bases separating them. The CDR3 is 15 amino acids. The CDR3 here is CASSPGGPVSYGYTF. The CDR3 coding sequence is TGTGCCAGCTCACCAGGAGGTCCAGTCTCTTATGGCTACACCTTC.

J is TRBJ1-6 and V is TRBV2; 9 nucleotides align to TRBD1. J gave up 7 bases and V 8 bases, and 9 bases lay outside the gene matches. The CDR3 is 15 residues long. Germline V lookup: CDR1 SNHLY, CDR2 FYNNEI. As DNA, the CDR3 is TGTGCCAGCGGGGAGGACAGGGGATTCAATTCACCCCTCCACTTT. It yields the protein CASGEDRGFNSPLHF.

V gene TRBV11-2 combines with J gene TRBJ1-4, with TRBD1 matching over 9 bases. This CDR3 region has 17 residues. The junction had 7 bases not matched to a gene; V was cut back by 3 bases and J by 2 bases. CDR1 is SGHAT and CDR2 is FQNNGV in the germline V gene. In DNA form, the CDR3 reads TGTGCCAGCAGCTTTGGGTGGACAGGGGATACTAATGAAAAACTGTTTTTT. Protein sequence: CASSFGWTGDTNEKLFF.

This clonotype has ten or more counts. The J gene is TRBJ2-5, the V gene TRBV5-1, with D perhaps matching TRBD1 (7 bases). The V gene's germline CDR1 is SGHRS and CDR2 YFSETQ. V was shortened by 0 bases and J by 5 bases, with 11 bases between the two germline ends. The CDR3 has 14 residues. Written as DNA, the CDR3 is TGCGCCAGCAGCTTGGATTCAGGGGGGGAGACCCAGTACTTC. It codes for CASSLDSGGETQYF.

This clonotype came up a few times. CDR3 sequence reads: CATGEQGSNIQYF. For the CDR3, the DNA is TGTGCCACCGGTGAACAGGGGTCAAACATTCAGTACTTC. The V and J genes are TRBV19 and TRBJ2-4; the match to TRBD1 covers 7 bases. Per germline, CDR1 LNHDA and CDR2 SQIVND (reference sequence). J gave up 6 bases and V 10 bases, and 9 bases lay outside the gene matches. This CDR3 contains 13 residues. Full variable domain (missing parts from reference TRBV19 and TRBJ2-4): DGGITQSPKYLFRKEGQNVTLSCEQNLNHDAMYWYRQDPGQGLRLIYYSQIVNDFQKGDIAEGYSVSREKKESFPLTVTSAQKNPTAFYLCATGEQGSNIQYFGAGTRLSVL.

In its sample, this clonotype was seen many times. The chain carries TRBV7-2 and TRBJ2-1; the match to TRBD2 covers 10 bases. Germline V lookup: CDR1 SGHTA, CDR2 FQGNSA. The junction had 12 bases not matched to a gene; V was cut back by 3 bases and J by 7 bases. This CDR3 has 17 residues. The CDR3 loop reads CASSFLVAGGRSNEQFF. The CDR3 nucleotides are TGTGCCAGCAGCTTTCTTGTAGCGGGGGGCCGCTCAAATGAGCAGTTCTTC.

This clonotype was seen a few times. The chain recombines TRBV20-1 with TRBJ2-7, with TRBD1 as a possible D gene (5 bases). CDR3 size: 15 residues. The ends were cut back, 0 bases at V and 2 bases at J, with 14 bases in the middle. In germline, CDR1 is DFQATT, CDR2 SNEGSKA (reference sequence). For the CDR3, the DNA is TGCAGTGCTAGAGATCCTGGGGCCCCGACCTACGAGCAGTACTTC. It yields the protein CSARDPGAPTYEQYF.

In this sample, this clonotype turned up many times. This chain joins TRBV18 and TRBJ1-4; 10 bases are a match to TRBD1. Germline V gene data show CDR1 as KGHSH and CDR2 as LQKENI. CDR3 length: 15 amino acids. V lost 2 bases to trimming and J lost 8 bases; unmatched junction nucleotides: 5. The CDR3 loop is CASSPDGTGEEKLFF. The DNA of the CDR3 is TGTGCCAGCTCACCAGATGGGACAGGGGAAGAAAAACTGTTTTTT.

This clonotype was observed at least ten times. The V call is TRBV11-2, the J call TRBJ2-5; tentative D call: TRBD2 (6 bases). The germline V gene has CDR1 SGHAT and CDR2 FQNNGV. V lost 3 bases and J lost 5, with 16 bases in between. The CDR3 loop spans 15 amino acids. The CDR3 region has the DNA TGTGCCAGCAGCTTTCTCTTCGGCGGGGCGGAGACCCAGTACTTC. It specifies CASSFLFGGAETQYF. Together with reference TRBV11-2 and TRBJ2-5, the CDR3 gives the full variable domain: EAGVAQSPRYKIIEKRQSVAFWCNPISGHATLYWYQQILGQGPKLLIQFQNNGVVDDSQLPKDRFSAERLKGVDSTLKIQPAKLEDSAVYLCASSFLFGGAETQYFGPGTRLLVL.

This clonotype was seen a handful of times. The chain has TRBV2 and TRBJ1-5; possibly TRBD1 for D (6 bases). Trimming cost V 6 bases and J 5 bases, with 14 bases left between them. Germline CDR1 SNHLY, CDR2 FYNNEI. The CDR3 has 14 amino acids. The DNA for the CDR3 is TGTGCCAGCAGAGGGGGGGGATTTTATCAGCCCCAGCATTTT. This encodes CASRGGGFYQPQHF.

This rearrangement joins TRBV20-1 to TRBJ2-6; a possible D gene is TRBD2 (6 bases). V lost 3 bases to trimming and J lost 1 base, with 16 bases between them. The CDR3 has 17 residues. CDR1 is DFQATT, CDR2 SNEGSKA, per germline (reference sequence). CDR3 in DNA: TGCAGTGCTAGGGGACTCCCGGAGGGTTCTGGGGCCAACGTCCTGACTTTC. Its protein product is CSARGLPEGSGANVLTF.

Comments on this clonotype: Just one base apart from a much larger clone, this may be a read error. The rearrangement uses TRBV27 and TRBJ1-2, with TRBD1 as a possible D gene (6 bases). Germline V gene data show CDR1 as MNHEY and CDR2 as SMNVEV (reference sequence). Trimming pared 4 bases from V and 5 bases from J, leaving 14 bases between. This CDR3 is 14 amino acids long. The CDR3 sequence: CASSYRAREYGYTF. The CDR3 DNA reads TGTGCCAGCAGTTACAGGGCTCGTGAGTATGGCTACACCTTC.